The 24 T cell receptor beta chains given below trace back to one sample, sequenced in a study of immune evolution from preneoplasia to lung adenocarcinoma. Measured with immunoSEQ multiplex PCR; TCRdb has only the in-frame clones, and not every one. The sample includes roughly 15,000 clones, 65% to 90% of them seen just once. The source material was FFPE lung adenocarcinoma in situ tissue. These receptors were obtained from a donor at least 70 years old with lung adenocarcinoma.

The chain couples TRBV28 to TRBJ2-3; TRBD2 agrees at 8 bases. V shed 3 bases and J 1 base; nucleotides not matched to a gene: 3. The CDR3 spans 15 residues. CDR1 is MDHEN and CDR2 is SYDVKM in the germline V gene. The CDR3 nucleotides are TGTGCCAGCAGTTTGACTAGCGAGGGCACAGATACGCAGTATTTT. The encoded protein is CASSLTSEGTDTQYF.

The chain is built from TRBV21-1 and TRBJ2-5; the table's D call, TRBD2, was not checked against the DNA. TRBV21-1 is listed as a pseudogene. This CDR3 is built from 18 residues. The CDR3 bases are TGTGCCAGCAGCAATACCCCCCCCTGGACTTTCTGTCAAGAGACCCAGTACTTC. It specifies CASSNTPPWTFCQETQYF.

The chain recombines TRBV5-4 with TRBJ2-2; 8 nucleotides line up with TRBD2. The CDR3 consists of 15 residues. Germline V gene lookup returns CDR1 SGHNT and CDR2 YYREEE (reference sequence). Trimming at V came to 5 bases and at J to 5 bases, leaving 8 bases not matched to a gene. In DNA, the CDR3 is TGTGCCAGCAGATCAAGCGGGAGCGGGACCGGGGAGCTGTTTTTT. Translating it yields CASRSSGSGTGELFF.

Of note for this clone: The same CDR3 can be traced to other DNA sequences in this sample. The J gene is TRBJ2-5, the V gene TRBV9; D is possibly TRBD2 (5 bases). From germline, CDR1 is SGDLS and CDR2 YYNGEE. With 2 bases removed from V and 2 bases from J, the gap between germline ends came to 7 bases. The CDR3 sequence is 13 residues long. The CDR3 DNA sequence: TGTGCCAGCAGCGTCTCGGGGCAAGAGACCCAGTACTTC. This encodes CASSVSGQETQYF.

This sequence joins TRBV29-1 and TRBJ2-3; 10 nucleotides match TRBD1. Per germline, CDR1 SQVTM and CDR2 ANQGSEA. Trimming at V came to 4 bases and at J to 1 base, leaving 5 bases not matched to a gene. This CDR3 contains 15 residues. The CDR3 region is CSVGPGTGGTDTQYF. The CDR3 DNA reads TGCAGCGTTGGCCCCGGGACAGGGGGCACAGATACGCAGTATTTT.

This clone was counted a single time. The J gene is TRBJ2-5, the V gene TRBV7-2, with D possibly TRBD2 on 5 matching bases. This CDR3 is 14 amino acids long. Germline assignment: CDR1 SGHTA and CDR2 FQGNSA. V lost 1 base, J lost 5 bases, and 11 bases lay in between. The CDR3 DNA reads as TGTGCCAGCAGCTTAGTCACGGGATGGGAGACCCAGTACTTC. Protein: CASSLVTGWETQYF.

This clone was seen a handful of times. The V call is TRBV5-4, the J call TRBJ2-1, with 7 nucleotides matching TRBD2. The V gene's germline CDR1 is SGHNT and CDR2 YYREEE (reference sequence). This CDR3 has 14 residues. After removal of 2 bases from V and 4 bases from J, the junction contained 3 bases not matched to a gene. The CDR3 bases are TGTGCCAGCAGCTTCCGGGACTATTACAATGAGCAGTTCTTC. The encoded protein is CASSFRDYYNEQFF.

V gene TRBV30 combines with J gene TRBJ2-2, with 9 positions matching TRBD1. The length of the CDR3 is 15 residues. V lost 0 bases, J lost 7 bases, and 6 bases stayed unmatched. Germline V gene sequence: CDR1 GTSNPN, CDR2 SVGIG (reference sequence). The chain's CDR3 is CAWSVQGALLGELFF. The CDR3 DNA reads TGTGCCTGGAGTGTACAGGGGGCGCTTCTCGGGGAGCTGTTTTTT. The full variable domain, its missing parts supplied by reference TRBV30 and TRBJ2-2, is SQTIHQWPATLVQPVGSPLSLECTVEGTSNPNLYWYRQAAGRGLQLLFYSVGIGQISSEVPQNLSASRPQDRQFILSSKKLLLSDSGFYLCAWSVQGALLGELFFGEGSRLTVL.

This chain joins TRBV5-4 and TRBJ2-1; 13 positions match TRBD2. Germline CDR1 and CDR2: SGHNT and YYREEE (reference sequence). V was pared by 3 bases and J by 7 bases, with 4 bases of the junction left unmatched. CDR3 size: 15 residues. In DNA form, the CDR3 reads TGTGCCAGCAGCTCAGCGACTAGCGGGAGGAATGAGCAGTTCTTC. Encoded protein: CASSSATSGRNEQFF.

The chain carries TRBV27 and TRBJ2-7; D not resolved. CDR1 is MNHEY, CDR2 SMNVEV, per germline (reference sequence). V was clipped by 5 bases and J by 7 bases, with 12 bases between them. The CDR3 sequence is 12 residues long. CDR3 in DNA: TGTGCCAGCAGTCCCTTCGGTGGTGAGCAGTACTTC. Translation gives CASSPFGGEQYF.

The chain carries TRBV4-1 and TRBJ1-4, with no clear D. This CDR3 spans 14 amino acids. The V gene lost 1 base and the J gene lost 4 bases, with 7 bases spanning the gap. Germline V gives CDR1 MGHRA, CDR2 YSYEKL. This chain's CDR3 is CASSQGQVNEKLFF. CDR3 nucleotide sequence: TGCGCCAGCAGCCAAGGGCAGGTTAATGAAAAACTGTTTTTT.

V usage is TRBV5-1 and J usage is TRBJ2-2; D perhaps matches TRBD1 (5 bases). V lost 0 bases, J lost 1 base, and 7 bases lay in between. The CDR3 is 15 residues long. The germline V gene encodes CDR1 SGHRS and CDR2 YFSETQ. The CDR3 is CASSLVTGNTGELFF. The CDR3 nucleotides are TGCGCCAGCAGCTTGGTAACAGGGAACACCGGGGAGCTGTTTTTT.

The J gene is TRBJ2-1, the V gene TRBV4-3; 13 positions match TRBD2. V was pared by 0 bases and J by 9 bases, with 5 bases of the junction left unmatched. CDR1 is LGHNA, CDR2 YSLEER, per germline. This CDR3 is built from 16 residues. The CDR3 spells CASSQEGLAGAIEQFF. The CDR3 DNA is TGCGCCAGCAGCCAAGAAGGACTAGCGGGAGCGATTGAGCAGTTCTTC.

This chain links TRBV6-5 with TRBJ2-5; D gene unclear. The CDR3 extends over 11 amino acids. CDR1 and CDR2 from the germline V gene are MNHEY and SVGAGI. Trimming took 3 bases from V and 7 from J, leaving 6 bases between them. The CDR3: CASSYDVTQYF. CDR3 sequence (DNA): TGTGCCAGCAGTTATGACGTGACCCAGTACTTC.

CDR3 sequence reads: CASSIIPHFYNEQFF. The CDR3 DNA sequence: TGTGCCAGTAGTATTATTCCCCACTTTTACAATGAGCAGTTCTTC. This rearrangement joins TRBV19 to TRBJ2-1; D remains unclear. V shed 3 bases and J shed 4 bases, with 13 bases lying between them. Per the germline V gene, CDR1 is LNHDA and CDR2 is SQIVND (reference sequence). The CDR3 has 15 residues.

For the CDR3, the DNA is TGCGCCAGCAGCCAGAGGGTGACCGGGGTAGAGCAGTTCTTC. It yields the protein CASSQRVTGVEQFF. The chain uses TRBV4-1 and TRBJ2-1; weak D call: TRBD2 (5 bases). V lost 3 bases and J 10 bases, leaving 16 bases between the germline ends. Germline V CDR1 and CDR2: MGHRA, YSYEKL. The CDR3 is 14 amino acids.

V gene TRBV2 combines with J gene TRBJ2-1; D uncertain. The CDR3 totals 11 residues. Germline values: CDR1 SNHLY, CDR2 FYNNEI. V was shortened by 5 bases and J by 5 bases, with 4 bases between the two germline ends. In DNA, the CDR3 is TGTGCCAGCAGTACCGACAATGAGCAGTTCTTC. This gives the protein CASSTDNEQFF.

The chain links TRBV30 to TRBJ1-2; D is possibly TRBD1 (6 bases). Germline V CDR1 and CDR2: GTSNPN, SVGIG (reference sequence). The CDR3 is 13 residues long. V lost 2 bases and J lost 4, with 11 bases in between. The DNA for the CDR3 is TGTGCCTGGAGTAAGGGGGAATTCTATGGCTACACCTTC. Protein sequence: CAWSKGEFYGYTF.

The chain has TRBV11-2 and TRBJ2-7; 8 positions agree with TRBD2. V dropped 5 bases and J dropped 4; count of bases not matched to a gene: 13. The CDR3 has 16 residues. Looked up from germline, CDR1 is SGHAT and CDR2 is FQNNGV. For the CDR3, the DNA is TGTGCCAGCAGCGCCACGTATCGGCTAGCGGGTTACGAGCAGTACTTC. Translating gives CASSATYRLAGYEQYF.

V gene TRBV27 combines with J gene TRBJ1-1; D is unclear. The V end was cut by 4 bases, the J end by 0 bases, with 6 bases between. The CDR3 covers 13 residues. Germline CDR1 MNHEY, CDR2 SMNVEV (reference sequence). CDR3 region: CASSWNMNTEAFF. CDR3 bases: TGTGCCAGCAGTTGGAACATGAACACTGAAGCTTTCTTT.

This clone was counted a single time. The V call is TRBV4-1, the J call TRBJ1-3; a weak D match, TRBD1 (5 bases). The CDR3 covers 16 residues. Per germline, CDR1 MGHRA and CDR2 YSYEKL. Deletions cut 1 base from V and 3 bases from J, with 13 bases between. CDR3 coding DNA: TGCGCCAGCAGCCAAGGGGGCATGCTCGGTGGAAACACCATATATTTT. Amino acid sequence: CASSQGGMLGGNTIYF.

The V gene is TRBV7-9, the J gene TRBJ1-4, with a weak D call TRBD1 (5 bases). Germline V gene sequence: CDR1 SEHNR, CDR2 FQNEAQ (reference sequence). Trimming took 2 bases from V and 0 from J, leaving 7 bases between them. The CDR3 runs 15 residues. The CDR3 sequence: CASSLRGPTNEKLFF. The CDR3 DNA reads as TGTGCCAGCAGCTTAAGGGGACCAACTAATGAAAAACTGTTTTTT.

The J gene is TRBJ2-3, the V gene TRBV29-1, with D possibly TRBD1 on 6 matching bases. The CDR3 loop spans 14 amino acids. V dropped 8 bases and J dropped 4 bases, with 19 bases sitting between them. Germline CDR1 reads SQVTM; CDR2 reads ANQGSEA. In nucleotides, the CDR3 is TGCAGCACTGGGGCGAATGAGGGGGCAGATACGCAGTATTTT. Amino acids: CSTGANEGADTQYF.

This clone was seen a single time. This chain joins TRBV28 and TRBJ2-6, with D maybe TRBD1 (5 bases). The CDR3 covers 18 residues. Germline V lookup: CDR1 MDHEN, CDR2 SYDVKM. Trimming stripped 6 bases from V and 0 bases from J, with 18 bases between. The CDR3 DNA follows: TGTGCCAGCAGCCCCCTGGGGCAGGGTCGCTCTGGGGCCAACGTCCTGACTTTC. It yields the protein CASSPLGQGRSGANVLTF.